One and the same sample provided the 25 T cell receptor beta chains below, sequenced in a study of T cells after yellow fever vaccination. A single record per CDR3 protein comes from TCRdb applying MiXCR to the 5' RACE reads. This sample carries 200,000 to 300,000 distinct CDR3 sequences, roughly 6.2% of them seen once, and the ten largest clones take roughly 1%. Material: CD4+ T cells sorted from PBMCs, obtained on the day of the yellow fever booster vaccination. The receptor source for this set is a man aged 25 to 40 who received the YFV17D yellow fever vaccine.

This sequence joins TRBV5-1 and TRBJ2-1, with 7 bases aligning to TRBD2. Germline CDR1 and CDR2: SGHRS and YFSETQ. CDR3 length: 17 amino acids. After removal of 0 bases from V and 0 bases from J, the junction contained 6 bases not matched to a gene. CDR3 nucleotides: TGCGCCAGCAGCTTGGTGCTAGCGGCCGACTCCTACAATGAGCAGTTCTTC. It specifies CASSLVLAADSYNEQFF.

This clonotype was found a few times. The chain uses TRBV12-3 or TRBV12-4 and TRBJ2-5; 10 bases fit TRBD2. The ends lost 2 bases at V and 3 bases at J; junction bases unmatched: 6. The CDR3 is 16 residues long. The CDR3 DNA follows: TGTGCCAGCAGTTTAAAGCGGGAGGGCGGTAAAGAGACCCAGTACTTC. This encodes CASSLKREGGKETQYF.

This clonotype was recorded at least ten times. This rearrangement joins TRBV6-5 to TRBJ2-4, with TRBD1 matching 10 bases. The J segment lost 8 bases and the V segment lost 0 bases, leaving 7 bases of the junction unmatched. The germline CDR1 and CDR2 sequences are MNHEY and SVGAGI. The CDR3 spans 16 residues. CDR3 sequence: CASSYSSGTGADIQYF. The CDR3 coding sequence is TGTGCCAGCAGTTACTCATCTGGGACAGGGGCTGACATTCAGTACTTC.

This clonotype was seen only a few times. The CDR3 nucleotides are TGTGCCAGCAGCCCCGGGGGCTGGGGCGAGACCCAGTACTTC. As protein: CASSPGGWGETQYF. The J gene is TRBJ2-5, the V gene TRBV5-4; D possibly matches TRBD1 or TRBD2 (6 bases each). V was cut by 4 bases and J by 5 bases, with 15 bases left in between. The CDR3 contains 14 residues. From germline, CDR1 is SGHNT and CDR2 YYREEE (reference sequence).

This clonotype was observed at least ten times. This chain connects TRBV12-3 or TRBV12-4 to TRBJ2-4, with a weak D call TRBD1 (6 bases). The CDR3 runs 13 residues. Trimming left V 6 bases short and J 10 bases short, with 16 bases between. The CDR3 nucleotides are TGTGCCAGCAGCCTTAGGGGGAAGGATATTCAGTACTTC. Translating gives CASSLRGKDIQYF.

This clonotype has at least ten counts. The rearrangement joins TRBV20-1 to TRBJ1-1; 7 bases are shared with TRBD1. The length of the CDR3 is 14 residues. Germline V gene data show CDR1 as DFQATT and CDR2 as SNEGSKA (reference sequence). After removal of 5 bases from V and 3 bases from J, the junction contained 9 bases not matched to a gene. Here the CDR3 reads CSASDRARYTEAFF. CDR3 coding DNA: TGCAGTGCTTCCGACAGGGCGCGGTACACTGAAGCTTTCTTT.

This clonotype has at least ten counts. The rearrangement uses TRBV7-9 and TRBJ2-4; 11 bases agree with TRBD2. The V gene's germline CDR1 is SEHNR and CDR2 FQNEAQ (reference sequence). The CDR3 spans 17 residues. Trimming took 4 bases from V and 2 from J; bases not matched to a gene: 7. CDR3 residues: CASSSLTSGSSKNIQYF. CDR3 DNA: TGTGCCAGCAGCTCCCTAACTAGCGGGAGTTCCAAAAACATTCAGTACTTC.

This chain uses TRBV6-1 with TRBJ1-6; 9 bases are a match to TRBD1. The germline V gene encodes CDR1 MNHNS and CDR2 SASEGT. J was trimmed by 9 bases and V by 6 bases; bases with no gene match: 6. The CDR3 has 14 amino acids. The CDR3 coding sequence is TGTGCCAGCAGCATACAGGGGGCTGGTTCACCCCTCCACTTT. Translating it yields CASSIQGAGSPLHF.

This clonotype was observed many times. V is TRBV18 and J is TRBJ2-7; D remains unclear. Germline CDR1 is KGHSH and CDR2 is LQKENI. The CDR3 extends over 14 amino acids. Trimming removed 0 bases from V and 2 bases from J, with 8 bases in between. Here the CDR3 DNA reads TGTGCCAGCTCACCACCCCAGCGCACCTACGAGCAGTACTTC. Translating it yields CASSPPQRTYEQYF.

This chain joins TRBV10-2 and TRBJ1-6, with D possibly being TRBD1 (5 bases). Trimming removed 2 bases at V and 7 bases at J, with 12 bases between. Germline lookup yields CDR1 WSHSY and CDR2 SAAADI. There are 15 residues in the CDR3. CDR3 region: CASSERSGLNSPLHF. The CDR3 nucleotides read TGCGCCAGCAGTGAGAGGTCAGGGTTGAATTCACCCCTCCACTTT.

This clonotype has more than one count but fewer than ten. The rearrangement links TRBV10-2 to TRBJ2-3, with D perhaps TRBD2 (6 bases). This CDR3 contains 15 residues. Per germline, CDR1 WSHSY and CDR2 SAAADI. The ends were cut back, 3 bases at V and 1 base at J, with 11 bases in the middle. The CDR3 here is CASSEWSGRTDTQYF. In nucleotides, the CDR3 is TGCGCCAGCAGTGAATGGAGCGGGCGCACAGATACGCAGTATTTT.

This clonotype was observed at least ten times. V is TRBV29-1 and J is TRBJ2-3, with D tentatively TRBD2 (7 bases). CDR3 length: 14 residues. V dropped 6 bases and J dropped 5 bases, with 18 bases sitting between them. Germline CDR1 reads SQVTM; CDR2 reads ANQGSEA. CDR3 DNA: TGCAGCGTCGCAGGGGCGGGAGACGGAGATACGCAGTATTTT. Its translation: CSVAGAGDGDTQYF.

This clonotype was detected many times. Here the CDR3 DNA reads TGCGCCAGCTCTCTGGCCGGTAGCGGGACCCTTGGCTCCTACAATGAGCAGTTCTTC. Encoded protein: CASSLAGSGTLGSYNEQFF. The chain links TRBV4-3 to TRBJ2-1; 8 bases line up with TRBD2. Per the germline V gene, CDR1 is LGHNA and CDR2 is YSLEER. This CDR3 has 19 amino acids. Trimming took 8 bases from V and 0 from J; bases not matched to a gene: 18.

This clonotype was picked up many times. CDR3 in DNA: TGCGCCAGCAGCTTACTCGCTTCTGAGCAGTTCTTC. It codes for CASSLLASEQFF. V usage is TRBV5-1 and J usage is TRBJ2-1; D unresolved. Germline V gives CDR1 SGHRS, CDR2 YFSETQ. CDR3 length: 12 residues. Trimming removed 2 bases from V and 9 bases from J, with 9 bases in between.

This clonotype was seen many times. The V call is TRBV24-1, the J call TRBJ2-3, with D unclear. The germline CDR1 and CDR2 sequences are KGHDR and SFDVKD. This CDR3 comprises 15 residues. The germline V and J ends were trimmed by 4 bases and 2 bases, with 12 bases remaining between them. CDR3 amino acids: CATSDLDGATDTQYF. The DNA for the CDR3 is TGTGCCACCAGTGACCTAGACGGCGCCACAGATACGCAGTATTTT.

The rearrangement joins TRBV7-2 to TRBJ2-2; 7 bases map to TRBD1. The CDR3 has 15 residues. Trimming cost V 2 bases and J 7 bases; bases outside gene matches: 7. The germline CDR1 and CDR2 sequences are SGHTA and FQGNSA. The CDR3 region is CASSLRGQVVGELFF. In DNA, the CDR3 is TGTGCCAGCAGCTTAAGGGGGCAGGTTGTCGGGGAGCTGTTTTTT.

CDR3 nucleotides: TGTGCCAGCAGTTACTTTAACCCGGGTCAGGGTCAGCCCCAGCATTTT. Translated: CASSYFNPGQGQPQHF. V is TRBV6-5 and J is TRBJ1-5; a weak D match, TRBD1 (5 bases). CDR3 size: 16 residues. Per germline, CDR1 MNHEY and CDR2 SVGAGI. V lost 1 base, J lost 6 bases, and 16 bases lay in between.

Turning to this clonotype: A much larger clonotype is one base distant, so this may be a read error. The chain combines TRBV6-1 with TRBJ2-1; TRBD2 matches 9 bases. V shed 6 bases, J shed 5 bases, and the junction held 14 bases outside the gene matches. Per the germline V gene, CDR1 is MNHNS and CDR2 is SASEGT. The CDR3 contains 17 residues. CDR3 amino acids: CASRAGGRVRRNNEQFF. The CDR3 DNA reads TGTGCCAGCAGGGCGGGGGGGAGAGTGCGTCGGAACAATGAGCAGTTCTTC.

This clonotype was counted between two and nine times. This rearrangement joins TRBV5-1 to TRBJ2-1; 8 bases map to TRBD2. The CDR3 consists of 16 residues. J gave up 0 bases and V 1 base, and 3 bases lay outside the gene matches. Germline V gives CDR1 SGHRS, CDR2 YFSETQ. The CDR3 DNA reads as TGCGCCAGCAGCTTGCCCGGGACTAGCTCCTACAATGAGCAGTTCTTC. It encodes CASSLPGTSSYNEQFF.

The V gene is TRBV28, the J gene TRBJ2-7, with D unresolved. Between the trimmed V and J ends, which lost 6 bases and 0 bases, there was a span of 6 bases. Germline V gene sequence: CDR1 MDHEN, CDR2 SYDVKM. This CDR3 spans 12 amino acids. CDR3 amino acids: CASRSVSYEQYF. CDR3 nucleotide sequence: TGTGCCAGCAGGTCAGTCTCCTACGAGCAGTACTTC.

This clonotype was seen repeatedly, ten times or more. V gene TRBV7-2 combines with J gene TRBJ1-4; tentative D call: TRBD1 (6 bases). V lost 5 bases to trimming and J lost 3 bases, with 16 bases between them. The length of the CDR3 is 16 residues. The germline CDR1 and CDR2 sequences are SGHTA and FQGNSA. The CDR3 here is CASSLGGGTANEKLFF. In DNA form, the CDR3 reads TGTGCCAGCAGCCTGGGAGGGGGGACGGCTAATGAAAAACTGTTTTTT.

The CDR3: CASLDSGEDYGYTF. The CDR3 coding sequence is TGTGCCAGTTTGGACAGTGGGGAGGACTATGGCTACACCTTC. The V call is TRBV2, the J call TRBJ1-2, with D perhaps matching TRBD1 (6 bases). The CDR3 has 14 amino acids. Trimming cost V 9 bases and J 3 bases, with 17 bases left between them. Germline CDR1 SNHLY, CDR2 FYNNEI.

The chain is built from TRBV11-2 and TRBJ2-1; D is unresolved. Between the trimmed V and J ends, which lost 3 bases and 7 bases, there was a span of 16 bases. The germline CDR1 and CDR2 sequences are SGHAT and FQNNGV. The CDR3 runs 15 residues. The CDR3 nucleotides are TGTGCCAGCAGCTTTGTCCCTAACCCGGCAAATGAGCAGTTCTTC. Its translation is CASSFVPNPANEQFF.

This clonotype was seen repeatedly, ten times or more. In nucleotides, the CDR3 is TGTGCCATCAGTGGCGAGAAAGACGGTGAGCAGTTCTTC. The encoded protein is CAISGEKDGEQFF. The genes are TRBV10-3 and TRBJ2-1; D is uncertain. The CDR3 totals 13 residues. Germline V gives CDR1 ENHRY, CDR2 SYGVKD. The ends were cut back, 4 bases at V and 9 bases at J, with 13 bases in the middle.

This clonotype occurred many times. V usage is TRBV5-1 and J usage is TRBJ2-2; the D gene is possibly TRBD1 (6 bases). CDR1 and CDR2 (germline): SGHRS, YFSETQ. The CDR3 is made up of 14 amino acids. Trimming took 2 bases from V and 8 from J, leaving 13 bases between them. CDR3 in DNA: TGCGCCAGCAGCTTCTCAGGGGACGAGGGGGAGCTGTTTTTT. This sequence encodes CASSFSGDEGELFF.